This T cell receptor beta chain emerged from a study of regulatory T cells in long-lasting Graves disease. As for this clonotype: The antigen remains unidentified.

Study observations and caveats: Researchers examined only peripheral blood and not thyroid tissue. TCR diversity was lower in persistent Graves' patients (versus newly diagnosed ones).

As to time point: newly diagnosed GD, antithyroid drugs for less than 3 months. The authors made the TCR library using RNA they extracted from PBMCs. Libraries of TCR beta came from iRepertoire HTBI primers plus Arm-PCR of CDR3 regions. TCRdb analysed the multiplex PCR reads with MiXCR anew, one entry per CDR3 protein. The table shows hundreds of thousands of distinct CDR3 sequences, with 15% to 20% occurring only once. This CDR3 comprises 15 residues. The trim removed 4 bases at V and 6 bases at J, leaving 10 bases unmatched. Germline V gives CDR1 SGDLS, CDR2 YYNGEE. These data were also filed under a second study, of T cells in Graves' hyperthyroidism and ophthalmopathy. This second study says: The study enrolled patients aged 18 to 65 with newly diagnosed hyperthyroidism of under 2 months' duration.

This TCR came from a woman younger than 45 with Graves disease. The sequencing used peripheral blood mononuclear cells (PBMCs), collected at new diagnosis, from a patient treated with antithyroid drugs. The gene calls are TRBV9 and TRBJ2-1, with 7 bases identical to TRBD2. CDR3 protein: CASSTRGERTNEQFF. CDR3 nucleotides: TGTGCCAGCAGCACCCGGGGGGAGAGGACCAATGAGCAGTTCTTC.